The 5 T cell receptor beta chains below all came from one sample that was sequenced in a study of Graves' ophthalmopathy and Graves' hyperthyroidism listed by TCRdb under 2018. The data were produced on an Illumina HiSeq 2000. For repertoire sequencing, the TCR beta CDR3 regions were amplified from RNA transcripts. A first-round RT-PCR used HTBI primers with the Qiagen OneStep RT-PCR kit, followed by a second-round multiplex PCR, size selection and purification. In-frame beta chains were kept once TCRdb had trimmed the public reads at Q25 with fastp and called clones with MiXCR. Under each unique CDR3 protein, matching rows form one entry showing the most common genes and DNA. The sample data list around 170,000 distinct CDR3 sequences, and about 40% of these were observed just once. The ten largest make up under 7% of the sample. Sequenced: peripheral blood. These TCRs come from a woman aged 35 to 49 with Graves' ophthalmopathy. Donor details come from another sample of the same person, matched by shared clones.

The chain has TRBV12-3 or TRBV12-4 and TRBJ1-3; D not resolved. The CDR3 length is 14 residues. V gave up 6 bases and J gave up 0 bases, with 9 bases separating them. This CDR3 reads CASRGTYSGNTIYF. The CDR3 DNA reads as TGTGCCAGCAGAGGCACCTACTCTGGAAACACCATATATTTT.

This clonotype was detected many times. The chain links TRBV7-8 to TRBJ2-7, with no clear D. This CDR3 contains 12 residues. Germline V gene sequence: CDR1 SGHVS, CDR2 FQNEAQ. Trimming shortened V by 3 bases and J by 5 bases, and 8 bases separated the two germline ends. CDR3 region: CASSFRVHEQYF. In nucleotides, the CDR3 is TGTGCCAGCAGCTTCCGGGTCCACGAGCAGTACTTC.

This clonotype was seen repeatedly, ten times or more. This chain joins TRBV6-2 or TRBV6-3 and TRBJ2-2, with D tentatively TRBD1 (6 bases). The germline V and J ends were trimmed by 6 bases and 4 bases, with 24 bases remaining between them. Germline CDR1 is MNHEY and CDR2 is SVGEGT. CDR3 length: 18 residues. The CDR3 sequence: CASRVNRDGGFGTGELFF. In DNA form, the CDR3 reads TGTGCCAGCAGAGTAAACAGGGATGGGGGTTTCGGCACCGGGGAGCTGTTTTTT.

In its sample, this clonotype was seen many times. The rearrangement joins TRBV7-2 to TRBJ1-6; 10 nucleotides agree with TRBD1. Per germline, CDR1 SGHTA and CDR2 FQGNSA. The CDR3 extends over 16 amino acids. J gave up 10 bases and V 0 bases, and 6 bases lay outside the gene matches. The CDR3: CASSLAGQGDRSPLHF. CDR3 sequence (DNA): TGTGCCAGCAGCTTAGCAGGACAGGGGGATCGGTCACCCCTCCACTTT.

This clonotype was found many times. This sequence joins TRBV28 and TRBJ1-2; a possible D gene is TRBD1 (6 bases). Trimming removed 3 bases at V and 11 bases at J, with 10 bases between. CDR1 and CDR2 from the germline V gene are MDHEN and SYDVKM. The CDR3 covers 11 residues. The CDR3 DNA sequence: TGTGCCAGCAGTTTCTTACAGGGTTACACCTTC. Amino acids: CASSFLQGYTF.